This T cell receptor (beta chain) was profiled in a study of cytomegalovirus exposure and HLA in healthy donors. Findings and caveats of the study: Some public TCRs appeared in many individuals, while most sequences were rare. The investigators catalogued 164 TCR beta chains as cytomegalovirus-associated. In a later analysis, a missense DCLRE1C variant was linked to TCR beta V- and J-gene trimming.

In regard to this clone: The antigen is undetermined.

The PCR used 60 Vbeta and 13 Jbeta primers. Assay used: immunoSEQ multiplex PCR; TCRdb lists only in-frame clones, some missing. This table has hundreds of thousands of clones, roughly four fifths appearing once. CDR1 is MNHEY and CDR2 is SMNVEV in the germline V gene (reference sequence). The CDR3 consists of 17 residues. After removal of 6 bases from V and 5 bases from J, the junction contained 17 bases not matched to a gene. The sequencing sample was made of PBMCs. This TCR was recovered from a woman aged 40 to 49 in good health and CMV-seronegative. The chain employs TRBV27 and TRBJ1-2; 8 bases fit TRBD1. CDR3 nucleotide sequence: TGTGCCAGCAGATCCTCGGCAGGGGGCATCAGGGGGTATGGCTACACCTTC. It codes for CASRSSAGGIRGYGYTF.